Here is one T cell receptor beta chain with its context. The germline V gene encodes CDR1 KGHDR and CDR2 SFDVKD. There are 13 residues in the CDR3. Trimming pared 2 bases from V and 4 bases from J, leaving 8 bases between. This sample was taken from a study of blood T cell repertoires in COVID-19. For the study at large: Acute and convalescent COVID-19 samples came from the United States, Italy and Spain. From T cells, B-cell-depleted T cells, or PBMCs came the material, which was cDNA or gDNA.

In the study's own analysis: Estimated nucleated cell counts came from reference gene primer amplification. Clones were read by immunoSEQ multiplex PCR, and TCRdb kept only the in-frame ones, dropping some. V and J calls and clone size follow that table, whereas D and trimming were derived from the DNA. Of 120,000 or so clones listed, 70% to 80% are singletons. The sequencing sample was made of peripheral blood. The J gene is TRBJ2-7, the V gene TRBV24-1; D gene uncertain. The receptor comes from a man aged 35-49 years with active or convalescent COVID-19. The CDR3 loop is CATSDSSGYEQYF. The CDR3 coding sequence is TGTGCCACCAGTGATTCTTCAGGTTACGAGCAGTACTTC.